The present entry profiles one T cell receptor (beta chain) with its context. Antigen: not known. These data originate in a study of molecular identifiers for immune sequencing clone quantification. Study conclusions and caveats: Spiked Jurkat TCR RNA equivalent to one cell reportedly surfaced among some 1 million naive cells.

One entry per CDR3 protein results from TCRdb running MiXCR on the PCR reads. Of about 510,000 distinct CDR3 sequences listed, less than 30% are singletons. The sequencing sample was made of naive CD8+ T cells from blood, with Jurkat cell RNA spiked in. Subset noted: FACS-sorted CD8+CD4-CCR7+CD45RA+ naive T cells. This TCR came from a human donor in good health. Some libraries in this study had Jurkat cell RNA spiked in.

CDR3 nucleotide sequence: TGTGCCAGCAGGGAGGGTAGCGGTTCTGGGACCCAGTACTTC. Its protein is CASREGSGSGTQYF. V and J are TRBV11-2 and TRBJ2-5; possible D gene TRBD2, 6 bases. The CDR3 sequence is 14 residues long. CDR1 is SGHAT and CDR2 is FQNNGV in the germline V gene. V was cut by 6 bases and J by 7 bases, with 18 bases left in between.